Listed below are T cell receptor beta chains from one sample, sequenced in a study of cytomegalovirus exposure and HLA in healthy donors. Assay used: immunoSEQ multiplex PCR; TCRdb lists only in-frame clones, some missing. This sample yields fewer than 250,000 clones, of which 70% to 75% are seen a single time; about 4.8% belongs to the top ten. Sequenced sample: PBMCs. These receptors came from a man aged 30-40 years in good health and CMV-seropositive. The CDR3 runs from the conserved cysteine through the conserved F or W. Fields, in order: V gene, D gene, clone size, CDR3 length, J gene, CDR3 protein, CDR3 DNA. D genes are given only for firm matches. A row's size may be missing; if present it is once, few, many or a size class.

V: TRBV7-3
D: TRBD1
size: .
length: 15
J: TRBJ1-1
CDR3: CASSSQGGTGGLAFF
DNA: TGTGCCAGCAGCTCTCAGGGGGGGACAGGGGGTTTAGCTTTCTTT

V: TRBV11-3
D: TRBD1
size: .
length: 16
J: TRBJ2-2
CDR3: CASSLALTGATGELFF
DNA: TGTGCCAGCAGCTTAGCCTTGACAGGGGCCACCGGGGAGCTGTTTTTT

V: TRBV28
D: TRBD1
size: .
length: 12
J: TRBJ2-7
CDR3: CASSLNRGREYF
DNA: TGTGCCAGCAGTTTGAACAGGGGAAGGGAGTACTTC

V: TRBV5-4
D: TRBD1
size: .
length: 14
J: TRBJ1-1
CDR3: CASSAGTGWTEAFF
DNA: TGTGCCAGCAGCGCAGGGACAGGGTGGACTGAAGCTTTCTTT

V: TRBV7-8
D: .
size: .
length: 12
J: TRBJ2-7
CDR3: CASRTDTYEQYF
DNA: TGTGCCAGCAGGACAGACACCTACGAGCAGTACTTC

V: TRBV7-9
D: TRBD1
size: .
length: 13
J: TRBJ1-1
CDR3: CASSADRVTEAFF
DNA: TGTGCCAGCAGCGCGGACAGGGTCACTGAAGCTTTCTTT

V: TRBV9
D: .
size: .
length: 13
J: TRBJ2-7
CDR3: CASSPGERNEQYF
DNA: TGTGCCAGCAGCCCGGGGGAACGGAACGAGCAGTACTTC

V: TRBV30
D: .
size: .
length: 14
J: TRBJ2-5
CDR3: CAWSVIGGQETQYF
DNA: TGTGCCTGGAGTGTCATAGGGGGCCAAGAGACCCAGTACTTC

V: TRBV28
D: .
size: .
length: 13
J: TRBJ1-4
CDR3: CASKTGTNEKLFF
DNA: TGTGCCAGCAAGACAGGAACTAATGAAAAACTGTTTTTT

V: TRBV30
D: .
size: .
length: 14
J: TRBJ1-5
CDR3: CAWSVGARNQPQHF
DNA: TGTGCCTGGAGTGTGGGGGCTCGCAATCAGCCCCAGCATTTT

V: TRBV29-1
D: TRBD1
size: .
length: 13
J: TRBJ1-5
CDR3: CSVVKGAGQPQHF
DNA: TGCAGCGTTGTCAAGGGGGCAGGGCAGCCCCAGCATTTT

V: TRBV27
D: TRBD2
size: once
length: 16
J: TRBJ2-5
CDR3: CASSPRLAGGGETQYF
DNA: TGTGCCAGCAGTCCCCGTCTAGCGGGAGGAGGTGAGACCCAGTACTTC

V: TRBV19
D: .
size: .
length: 14
J: TRBJ1-2
CDR3: CASSIQGGSYGYTF
DNA: TGTGCCAGTAGTATACAGGGAGGATCCTATGGCTACACCTTC

V: TRBV5-6
D: .
size: few
length: 13
J: TRBJ1-5
CDR3: CASREVVRQPQHF
DNA: TGTGCCAGCAGAGAGGTGGTGAGGCAGCCCCAGCATTTT

V: TRBV11-1
D: TRBD1
size: .
length: 14
J: TRBJ2-5
CDR3: CASSYGTGTGEQYF
DNA: TGTGCCAGCAGCTACGGGACAGGGACGGGGGAGCAGTACTTC

V: TRBV5-1
D: .
size: .
length: 15
J: TRBJ2-1
CDR3: CASSLRTASYNEQFF
DNA: TGCGCCAGCAGCTTGAGGACAGCCTCCTACAATGAGCAGTTCTTC

V: TRBV19
D: TRBD1
size: .
length: 17
J: TRBJ1-2
CDR3: CASSAGTGGGLNYGYTF
DNA: TGTGCCAGTAGTGCCGGGACAGGGGGCGGTCTTAACTATGGCTACACCTTC

V: TRBV28
D: TRBD1
size: .
length: 14
J: TRBJ2-7
CDR3: CASSERDRHYEQYF
DNA: TGTGCCAGCAGCGAACGGGACAGACACTACGAGCAGTACTTC

V: TRBV11-2
D: .
size: .
length: 13
J: TRBJ2-7
CDR3: CASSLGQYYEQYF
DNA: TGTGCCAGCAGCTTAGGCCAGTACTACGAGCAGTACTTC

V: TRBV7-3
D: TRBD2
size: .
length: 14
J: TRBJ2-5
CDR3: CASSAGLGQETQYF
DNA: TGTGCCAGCAGCGCGGGACTAGGCCAAGAGACCCAGTACTTC

V: TRBV5-4
D: TRBD1
size: once
length: 16
J: TRBJ2-3
CDR3: CASSSQQGARADTQYF
DNA: TGTGCCAGCAGTTCCCAACAGGGGGCAAGAGCAGATACGCAGTATTTT

V: TRBV13
D: TRBD1
size: .
length: 16
J: TRBJ1-4
CDR3: CASSLTPGQGNEKLFF
DNA: TGTGCCAGCAGCTTAACACCGGGACAGGGGAATGAAAAACTGTTTTTT

V: TRBV21-1
D: .
size: .
length: 14
J: TRBJ1-2
CDR3: CASSKDVGGDGYTF
DNA: TGTGCCAGCAGCAAAGACGTGGGGGGAGATGGCTACACCTTC

V: TRBV7-9
D: TRBD2
size: .
length: 15
J: TRBJ2-3
CDR3: CASSLTSGSSDTQYF
DNA: TGTGCCAGCAGCCTTACTAGCGGGTCGAGCGATACGCAGTATTTT

V: TRBV14
D: TRBD1
size: .
length: 14
J: TRBJ1-2
CDR3: CASPRQGRGYGYTF
DNA: TGTGCCAGCCCGAGACAGGGAAGAGGGTATGGCTACACCTTC

V: TRBV15
D: TRBD2
size: .
length: 17
J: TRBJ2-3
CDR3: CATSRRTSGRAGDTQYF
DNA: TGTGCCACCAGCAGACGGACTAGCGGGAGGGCCGGGGATACGCAGTATTTT

V: TRBV6-5
D: .
size: once
length: 12
J: TRBJ1-1
CDR3: CASSSQRTEAFF
DNA: TGTGCCAGCAGTTCCCAGAGGACTGAAGCTTTCTTT

V: TRBV30
D: TRBD1
size: .
length: 13
J: TRBJ1-1
CDR3: CAWSEAGGTEAFF
DNA: TGTGCCTGGAGTGAGGCAGGGGGCACTGAAGCTTTCTTT

V: TRBV18
D: .
size: .
length: 11
J: TRBJ2-7
CDR3: CASSNRVEQYF
DNA: TGTGCCAGCTCAAACAGGGTCGAGCAGTACTTC

V: TRBV19
D: TRBD1
size: .
length: 17
J: TRBJ2-3
CDR3: CASSKRPGQGNPDTQYF
DNA: TGTGCCAGTAGTAAGAGACCGGGACAGGGTAACCCAGATACGCAGTATTTT

V: TRBV7-9
D: TRBD2
size: .
length: 15
J: TRBJ2-3
CDR3: CASSLGLGFTDTQYF
DNA: TGTGCCAGCAGCTTGGGACTAGGGTTCACAGATACGCAGTATTTT

V: TRBV15
D: TRBD1
size: .
length: 15
J: TRBJ2-7
CDR3: CATSRVDRGTYEQYF
DNA: TGTGCCACCAGCAGAGTTGACAGGGGAACCTACGAGCAGTACTTC

V: TRBV7-9
D: .
size: once
length: 12
J: TRBJ2-2
CDR3: CASSLPGGELFF
DNA: TGTGCCAGCAGCTTACCCGGGGGGGAGCTGTTTTTT

V: TRBV27
D: TRBD1
size: .
length: 17
J: TRBJ2-3
CDR3: CASSSKPGQGWADTQYF
DNA: TGTGCCAGCAGTTCGAAGCCGGGACAGGGATGGGCAGATACGCAGTATTTT

V: TRBV9
D: TRBD1
size: .
length: 15
J: TRBJ1-1
CDR3: CASSPEGQVNGVAFF
DNA: TGTGCCAGCAGCCCAGAAGGACAGGTCAACGGTGTAGCTTTCTTT

V: TRBV18
D: TRBD1
size: .
length: 14
J: TRBJ2-7
CDR3: CASSSGTVPYEQYF
DNA: TGTGCCAGCTCATCGGGGACAGTTCCCTACGAGCAGTACTTC

V: TRBV7-2
D: .
size: .
length: 19
J: TRBJ1-6
CDR3: CASSRRVPTPYYFNSPLHF
DNA: TGTGCCAGCAGCCGCAGGGTTCCGACCCCCTATTACTTTAATTCACCCCTCCACTTT

V: TRBV19
D: TRBD2
size: .
length: 15
J: TRBJ2-7
CDR3: CASSTTSGYAYEQYF
DNA: TGTGCCAGTAGTACGACTAGCGGGTACGCCTACGAGCAGTACTTC

V: TRBV27
D: .
size: few
length: 14
J: TRBJ1-6
CDR3: CASSLLPGDSPLHF
DNA: TGTGCCAGCAGCCTCTTACCTGGAGATTCACCCCTCCACTTT

V: TRBV6-1
D: TRBD2
size: .
length: 16
J: TRBJ2-7
CDR3: CASSGGTSGSLYEQYF
DNA: TGTGCCAGCAGTGGGGGGACTAGCGGGAGTCTTTACGAGCAGTACTTC

V: TRBV7-8
D: TRBD1
size: few
length: 17
J: TRBJ1-3
CDR3: CASSWDRGRGSGNTIYF
DNA: TGTGCCAGCAGCTGGGACAGGGGGAGGGGTTCTGGAAACACCATATATTTT

V: TRBV27
D: TRBD1
size: few
length: 13
J: TRBJ2-7
CDR3: CASRPMDRFEQYF
DNA: TGTGCCAGCAGACCCATGGACAGGTTCGAGCAGTACTTC

V: TRBV28
D: .
size: .
length: 13
J: TRBJ2-7
CDR3: CASSLIGEREQYF
DNA: TGTGCCAGCAGTTTAATAGGGGAAAGAGAGCAGTACTTC

V: TRBV27
D: .
size: .
length: 15
J: TRBJ2-5
CDR3: CASSLSSVLRETQYF
DNA: TGTGCCAGCAGTTTATCGTCGGTCCTGCGGGAGACCCAGTACTTC

V: TRBV28
D: .
size: .
length: 14
J: TRBJ2-6
CDR3: CASMLATGANVLTF
DNA: TGTGCCAGCATGCTAGCAACTGGGGCCAACGTCCTGACTTTC

V: TRBV27
D: .
size: .
length: 16
J: TRBJ2-2
CDR3: CASTPVGGARTGELFF
DNA: TGTGCCAGCACCCCAGTCGGCGGGGCCCGCACCGGGGAGCTGTTTTTT

V: TRBV7-9
D: TRBD1
size: once
length: 17
J: TRBJ2-3
CDR3: CASSLVRGQGITDTQYF
DNA: TGTGCCAGCAGCTTAGTCCGGGGACAGGGTATCACAGATACGCAGTATTTT

V: TRBV2
D: .
size: .
length: 11
J: TRBJ2-1
CDR3: CASSWAREQFF
DNA: TGTGCCAGCAGTTGGGCGCGTGAGCAGTTCTTC